Listed below are T cell receptor beta chains from one sample, sequenced in a study of vaccination effects on CD4 cells after COVID-19. The protocol was immunoSEQ multiplex PCR, while the TCRdb copy is restricted to in-frame clones and leaves out a portion. This sample has about 20,000 clones, with about 70% found just once. No antigen has been assigned to these receptors. The sample in question was CD4+ T cells from PBMCs cultured with SARS-CoV-2 spike peptides, obtained before COVID-19 vaccination. The source is a human donor who had a prior SARS-CoV-2 infection. Each CDR3 is given with its conserved first and last residue. Fields, in order: J gene, clone size, CDR3 length, D gene, V gene, CDR3 protein, CDR3 DNA. A D gene is named only where the DNA matches it firmly. Rows may omit the clone size; those that give it use once, few, many or a size class.

TRBJ2-1 | few | 14 | NA | TRBV7-9 | CASRDRDSYNEQFF | TGTGCCAGCAGGGATCGAGACTCCTACAATGAGCAGTTCTTC
TRBJ1-5 | NA | 13 | NA | TRBV2 | CASSTQEIQPQHF | TGTGCCAGCAGTACACAGGAAATTCAGCCCCAGCATTTT
TRBJ2-5 | NA | 14 | TRBD2 | TRBV5-5 | CASSLTAGEETQYF | TGTGCCAGCAGCTTGACGGCGGGAGAGGAGACCCAGTACTTC
TRBJ2-3 | once | 18 | NA | TRBV4-2 | CASSQDFGGSRAQDTQYF | TGTGCCAGCAGCCAAGATTTTGGGGGGAGTAGAGCACAAGATACGCAGTATTTT
TRBJ1-6 | few | 15 | NA | TRBV2 | CASSVGGGNNSPLHF | TGTGCCAGCAGTGTCGGTGGGGGTAATAATTCACCCCTCCACTTT
TRBJ1-1 | NA | 13 | NA | TRBV7-9 | CASSLAGQREAFF | TGTGCCAGCAGCTTAGCAGGACAGCGAGAAGCTTTCTTT
TRBJ1-2 | NA | 14 | NA | TRBV11-1 | CASSLARQGYGYTF | TGTGCCAGCAGCTTAGCTCGGCAGGGCTATGGCTACACCTTC
TRBJ2-4 | NA | 17 | TRBD2 | TRBV4-2 | CASSQQLAGGSRDIQYF | TGTGCCAGCAGCCAACAACTAGCGGGGGGATCTCGAGACATTCAGTACTTC
TRBJ1-4 | NA | 15 | TRBD1 | TRBV7-8 | CASSLAVQGDEKLFF | TGTGCCAGCAGCTTAGCGGTGCAGGGGGATGAAAAACTGTTTTTT
TRBJ2-7 | NA | 15 | NA | TRBV7-8 | CASSSRDPPIYEQYF | TGTGCCAGCAGCTCGAGGGACCCGCCCATCTACGAGCAGTACTTC
TRBJ2-1 | few | 15 | NA | TRBV6-5 | CASRWTESSYNEQFF | TGTGCCAGCAGGTGGACGGAGAGCTCCTACAATGAGCAGTTCTTC
TRBJ1-1 | few | 15 | NA | TRBV9 | CASSVDPSIGTEAFF | TGTGCCAGCAGCGTAGATCCCTCTATCGGCACTGAAGCTTTCTTT
TRBJ1-5 | NA | 14 | NA | TRBV24-1 | CATSDPNSNQPQHF | TGTGCCACCAGTGACCCCAATAGCAATCAGCCCCAGCATTTT
TRBJ2-1 | NA | 17 | TRBD2 | TRBV18 | CASSPKVRLAGVYEQFF | TGTGCCAGCTCACCTAAGGTGCGACTAGCGGGGGTATATGAGCAGTTCTTC
TRBJ1-1 | NA | 15 | NA | TRBV3-1/TRBV3-2 | CASSQFFSGTSEAFF | TGTGCCAGCAGCCAGTTTTTCTCCGGGACTTCTGAAGCTTTCTTT
TRBJ1-1 | NA | 16 | TRBD1 | TRBV5-1 | CASSWKTGAINTEAFF | TGCGCCAGCAGCTGGAAGACAGGGGCGATAAACACTGAAGCTTTCTTT
TRBJ2-3 | NA | 13 | TRBD2 | TRBV5-4 | CASSLPSGKTQYF | TGTGCCAGCAGCTTGCCTAGCGGTAAAACGCAGTATTTT
TRBJ2-7 | NA | 15 | NA | TRBV15 | CATSRDRTASVGQYF | TGTGCCACCAGCAGAGATCGTACCGCCAGCGTAGGGCAGTACTTC
TRBJ2-2 | NA | 16 | TRBD2 | TRBV5-4 | CASTPGLAANTGELFF | TGTGCCAGCACACCGGGACTAGCGGCGAACACCGGGGAGCTGTTTTTT
TRBJ1-2 | NA | 13 | NA | TRBV30 | CAWRAGPNYGYTF | TGTGCCTGGAGGGCCGGGCCTAACTATGGCTACACCTTC
TRBJ2-3 | NA | 14 | TRBD2 | TRBV6-5 | CASKVGTSGDTQYF | TGTGCCAGCAAGGTTGGGACTAGCGGAGATACGCAGTATTTT
TRBJ1-2 | NA | 15 | TRBD1 | TRBV15 | CATSRDAGGAGGYTF | TGTGCCACCAGCAGAGACGCAGGGGGCGCAGGGGGCTACACCTTC
TRBJ1-2 | NA | 16 | TRBD1 | TRBV5-6 | CASSLSTITGGYGYTF | TGTGCCAGCAGCTTGTCAACAATTACAGGGGGCTATGGCTACACCTTC
TRBJ2-3 | NA | 16 | NA | TRBV3-1/TRBV3-2 | CASSQGPADPSDTQYF | TGTGCCAGCAGCCAAGGTCCCGCTGATCCCTCTGATACGCAGTATTTT
TRBJ2-2 | NA | 16 | NA | TRBV7-3 | CASSLSMVGDTGELFF | TGTGCCAGCAGCTTAAGCATGGTCGGGGACACCGGGGAGCTGTTTTTT
TRBJ2-7 | NA | 14 | TRBD2 | TRBV28 | CASSPGLAPYEQYF | TGTGCCAGCAGTCCGGGACTAGCGCCCTACGAGCAGTACTTC
TRBJ2-3 | once | 18 | TRBD2 | TRBV24-1 | CATRLGGREGHDTDTQYF | TGTGCCACCCGACTGGGGGGGCGGGAGGGCCATGACACAGATACGCAGTATTTT
TRBJ2-3 | NA | 14 | NA | TRBV12-5 | CASAQMTPTDTQYF | TGTGCTAGTGCCCAGATGACTCCCACAGATACGCAGTATTTT
TRBJ1-2 | once | 13 | NA | TRBV7-9 | CASSLGAGYGYTF | TGTGCCAGCAGCTTAGGGGCCGGCTATGGCTACACCTTC
TRBJ1-4 | NA | 12 | NA | TRBV2 | CASSELQEKLFF | TGTGCCAGCAGTGAACTTCAGGAAAAACTGTTTTTT
TRBJ2-3 | NA | 16 | TRBD2 | TRBV9 | CASSVSAGGSTDTQYF | TGTGCCAGCAGCGTCTCAGCGGGGGGTAGCACAGATACGCAGTATTTT
TRBJ1-2 | NA | 13 | NA | TRBV3-1/TRBV3-2 | CASSQFPGLGYTF | TGTGCCAGCAGCCAATTCCCAGGACTTGGCTACACCTTC
TRBJ2-5 | NA | 16 | NA | TRBV7-2 | CASSLDPGRRGRTQYF | TGTGCCAGCAGCTTAGATCCCGGGCGGAGGGGTAGGACCCAGTACTTC
TRBJ2-1 | once | 15 | NA | TRBV6-5 | CASSYSPGSYNEQFF | TGTGCCAGCAGTTACTCTCCCGGCTCCTACAATGAGCAGTTCTTC
TRBJ2-1 | once | 16 | NA | TRBV6-6 | CASSYGTSRHYNEQFF | TGTGCCAGCAGTTACGGCACTAGCCGACACTACAATGAGCAGTTCTTC
TRBJ2-2 | NA | 19 | NA | TRBV19 | CASSKWGSRVSKNTGELFF | TGTGCCAGTTCCAAATGGGGGAGTAGGGTCTCCAAGAACACCGGGGAGCTGTTTTTT
TRBJ2-3 | NA | 13 | NA | TRBV24-1 | CATSDPRTDTQYF | TGTGCCACCAGTGATCCGCGCACAGATACGCAGTATTTT
TRBJ1-4 | NA | 15 | NA | TRBV2 | CASSPSGGSNEKLFF | TGTGCCAGCAGCCCCAGCGGGGGATCGAATGAAAAACTGTTTTTT
TRBJ1-4 | once | 17 | NA | TRBV15 | CATSRDGSGGREEKLFF | TGTGCCACCAGCAGAGATGGCTCCGGGGGGCGGGAGGAAAAACTGTTTTTT
TRBJ2-2 | NA | 13 | NA | TRBV6-2/TRBV6-3 | CASSYGPTGELFF | TGTGCCAGCAGTTACGGGCCCACCGGGGAGCTGTTTTTT
TRBJ2-7 | NA | 16 | NA | TRBV21-1 | CASSKTERLCSYEQYF | TGTGCCAGCAGCAAAACAGAAAGACTTTGCTCCTACGAGCAGTACTTC
TRBJ2-1 | NA | 16 | NA | TRBV5-1 | CASRPIRGSSYNEQFF | TGCGCCAGCAGACCGATTCGGGGGAGCTCCTACAATGAGCAGTTCTTC
TRBJ1-2 | NA | 12 | TRBD1 | TRBV7-2 | CASSSTGHGYTF | TGTGCCAGCAGCTCGACAGGGCATGGCTACACCTTC
TRBJ2-1 | NA | 17 | NA | TRBV5-4 | CASSLTRGWSSYNEQFF | TGTGCCAGCAGCTTGACCCGCGGGTGGAGCTCCTACAATGAGCAGTTCTTC
TRBJ1-3 | once | 15 | TRBD1 | TRBV5-4 | CASSPGTGSGNTIYF | TGTGCCAGCAGCCCCGGGACAGGCTCTGGAAACACCATATATTTT